This T cell receptor (beta chain) derives from a study of T cell responses to AZD1222 COVID-19 vaccine. Overall study findings and caveats: Donors, mostly white British, included more females; clonal diversity was possibly underestimated. Spike-specific TCR breadth and depth were elevated following two AZD1222 doses. The study sampled repertoires only after the peak T cell response.

The assay was immunoSEQ multiplex PCR, and TCRdb's table has in-frame clones only and misses some. The sample consists of 100,000 to 150,000 clones, 70% to 90% of them appearing once. On this clone itself: Its antigen is currently unknown.

The germline V gene encodes CDR1 SEHNR and CDR2 FQNEAQ (reference sequence). Trimming cost V 3 bases and J 0 bases, with 9 bases left between them. This CDR3 has 14 residues. This chain links TRBV7-9 with TRBJ2-7, with D possibly matching TRBD2 (5 bases). Sequencing used peripheral blood, obtained on day 0 of AZD1222 vaccination. The sequence was collected from an adult in good health. This chain's CDR3 is CASSLGVTSYEQYF. CDR3 sequence (DNA): TGTGCCAGCAGCTTGGGAGTTACCTCCTACGAGCAGTACTTC.